These 9 T cell receptor beta chains share one sample of origin, sequenced in a study of spatial heterogeneity in lung cancer. Time point defined: sample taken at primary tumor resection. The study sequenced unsorted whole RNA from tumor, nontumor lung or frozen PBMC. One entry per CDR3 protein, called by TCRdb with MiXCR from the 5' RACE reads. In the table there are tens of thousands of distinct CDR3 sequences, roughly 12% of which are singletons. The source material was PBMCs, sampled at surgery. These receptors all come from a male donor with early-stage non-small cell lung cancer.

The chain has TRBV25-1 and TRBJ2-5, with D perhaps being TRBD1 or TRBD2 (5 bases each). The germline V gene encodes CDR1 MGHDK and CDR2 SYGVNS. V lost 1 base to trimming and J lost 9 bases, with 18 bases between them. CDR3 size: 15 residues. CDR3 protein: CASSESREPLGSQYF. As DNA, the CDR3 is TGTGCCAGCAGTGAATCCAGGGAGCCCCTAGGGTCCCAGTACTTC.

V usage is TRBV20-1 and J usage is TRBJ1-1; D is uncertain. Trimming left V 2 bases short and J 3 bases short, with 10 bases between. This CDR3 is 13 amino acids long. Germline lookup yields CDR1 DFQATT and CDR2 SNEGSKA (reference sequence). The CDR3 is CSARRELDTEAFF. CDR3 DNA sequence: TGCAGTGCTAGACGGGAGTTGGACACTGAAGCTTTCTTT.

This clonotype was counted between two and nine times. The V gene is TRBV7-2, the J gene TRBJ1-5; D is ambiguous. Trimming took off 1 base at V and 10 bases at J, with 11 bases between the two ends. The CDR3 length is 13 residues. Germline lookup yields CDR1 SGHTA and CDR2 FQGNSA. CDR3 region: CASSLDPNPPQHF. The DNA of the CDR3 is TGTGCCAGCAGCTTAGATCCTAATCCCCCCCAGCATTTT.

The chain employs TRBV7-3 and TRBJ2-5, with 12 bases that match TRBD2. J lost 5 bases, V lost 1 base, and 14 bases had no gene match. Germline V gene data show CDR1 as SGHTA and CDR2 as FQGTGA. There are 19 residues in the CDR3. The CDR3 bases are TGTGCCAGCAGCTTAAAGGGCGGGCGACTAGCGGGAGTAGTGGAGACCCAGTACTTC. Protein: CASSLKGGRLAGVVETQYF. Full variable domain (remainder filled in from reference TRBV7-3 and TRBJ2-5): GAGVSQTPSNKVTEKGKYVELRCDPISGHTALYWYRQSLGQGPEFLIYFQGTGAADDSGLPNDRFFAVRPEGSVSTLKIQRTERGDSAVYLCASSLKGGRLAGVVETQYFGPGTRLLVL.

The chain has TRBV5-1 and TRBJ1-6; possible D gene TRBD1, 5 bases. V was trimmed by 4 bases and J by 5 bases, leaving 13 bases between them. The CDR3 has 15 amino acids. Germline values: CDR1 SGHRS, CDR2 YFSETQ. CDR3 in amino acids: CASSGQGLDNSPLHF. As DNA, the CDR3 is TGCGCCAGCAGCGGTCAGGGACTGGATAATTCACCCCTCCACTTT.

The chain links TRBV10-3 to TRBJ2-3; 7 bases are shared with TRBD1. The germline CDR1 and CDR2 sequences are ENHRY and SYGVKD. The CDR3 spans 14 residues. Unmatched junction bases numbered 9, after V lost 10 bases and J lost 2 bases. This CDR3 reads CATSRTGDTDTQYF. In nucleotides, the CDR3 is TGTGCCACCTCCCGGACAGGTGACACAGATACGCAGTATTTT.

This chain links TRBV5-6 with TRBJ2-3, with 8 bases that match TRBD1. The CDR3 loop spans 15 amino acids. With V trimmed by 3 bases and J by 2 bases, 5 bases remained unmatched. Germline loops: CDR1 SGHDT, CDR2 YYEEEE. Written as DNA, the CDR3 is TGTGCCAGCAGCTCAGGGGGCGGAATCACAGATACGCAGTATTTT. Its protein product is CASSSGGGITDTQYF.

This clonotype was seen a few times. The chain links TRBV5-6 to TRBJ2-7, with D uncertain. Per the germline V gene, CDR1 is SGHDT and CDR2 is YYEEEE. V lost 0 bases to trimming and J lost 3 bases, with 7 bases between them. This CDR3 contains 13 residues. The CDR3 region has the DNA TGTGCCAGCAGCTTGGTGGCCAACTACGAGCAGTACTTC. As protein: CASSLVANYEQYF. The whole variable domain, filled in from reference TRBV5-6 and TRBJ2-7, reads DAGVTQSPTHLIKTRGQQVTLRCSPKSGHDTVSWYQQALGQGPQFIFQYYEEEERQRGNFPDRFSGHQFPNYSSELNVNALLLGDSALYLCASSLVANYEQYFGPGTRLTVT.

The chain carries TRBV5-1 and TRBJ1-1; unclear D gene. V was trimmed by 8 bases and J by 4 bases, leaving 18 bases between them. This CDR3 contains 14 residues. Per the germline V gene, CDR1 is SGHRS and CDR2 is YFSETQ. This CDR3 reads CASHQETGSTEAFF. CDR3 nucleotide sequence: TGCGCCAGTCACCAGGAGACTGGGTCCACTGAAGCTTTCTTT.